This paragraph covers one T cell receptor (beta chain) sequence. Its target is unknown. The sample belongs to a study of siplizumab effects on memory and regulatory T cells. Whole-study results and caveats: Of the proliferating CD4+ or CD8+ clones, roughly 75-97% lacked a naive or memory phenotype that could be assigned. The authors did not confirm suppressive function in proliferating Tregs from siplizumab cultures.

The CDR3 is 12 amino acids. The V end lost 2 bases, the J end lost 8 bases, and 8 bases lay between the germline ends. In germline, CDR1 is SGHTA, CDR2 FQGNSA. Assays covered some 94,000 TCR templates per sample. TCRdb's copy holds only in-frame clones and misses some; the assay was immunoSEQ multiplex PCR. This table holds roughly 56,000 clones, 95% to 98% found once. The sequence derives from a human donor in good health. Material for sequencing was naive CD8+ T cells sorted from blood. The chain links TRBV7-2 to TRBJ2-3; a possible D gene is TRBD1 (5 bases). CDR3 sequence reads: CASSLLQGTQYF. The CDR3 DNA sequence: TGTGCCAGCAGCTTATTGCAGGGTACGCAGTATTTT. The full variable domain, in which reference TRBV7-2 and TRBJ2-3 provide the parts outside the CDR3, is GAGVSQSPSNKVTEKGKDVELRCDPISGHTALYWYRQSLGQGLEFLIYFQGNSAPDKSGLPSDRFSAERTGGSVSTLTIQRTQQEDSAVYLCASSLLQGTQYFGPGTRLTVL.